This TCR beta chain was captured by sequencing in a study of CD8 T cells in Susac syndrome. With random hexamers, reverse transcription was performed on roughly 0.5 to 1 ug of RNA. Amplification of TCR beta CDR3 used immunoSEQ multiplex PCR across 54 Vbeta and 13 Jbeta. From the immunoSEQ multiplex PCR reads, TCRdb called clonotypes with MiXCR, one entry per CDR3 protein. Among a few hundred thousand distinct CDR3 sequences listed, roughly 96% were seen once. The V and J ends lost 6 bases and 6 bases, in that order; junction bases with no gene match: 11. CDR3 length equals 14 residues. The V gene's germline CDR1 is DFQATT and CDR2 SNEGSKA (reference sequence). CD8+ and CD4+ T cells from blood underwent TCR beta sequencing.

The gene calls are TRBV20-1 and TRBJ2-1; TRBD1 aligns across 7 bases. The material sequenced was CD4+ T cells from PBMCs. This sequence was found in a human donor with multiple sclerosis. The CDR3 DNA reads TGCAGTGCCCGGGAAGGGGGCATTATCAATGAGCAGTTCTTC. It translates to CSAREGGIINEQFF.